This entry lists 30 T cell receptor beta chains sequenced from one sample in a study of CD8 T cells in ankylosing spondylitis. TCRdb processed the 5' RACE reads anew with MiXCR; each CDR3 protein has one entry. This table has 180,000 or so distinct CDR3 sequences, roughly 12% appearing once. The sequencing input was blood, either unsorted or a sorted T cell fraction (not recorded which). The origin of the receptors is a male donor with ankylosing spondylitis or in good health (not recorded which).

In this sample, this clonotype turned up many times. This chain uses TRBV12-3 or TRBV12-4 with TRBJ2-5; D uncertain. The CDR3 has 13 residues. V lost 4 bases and J lost 0, with 6 bases in between. CDR3 nucleotides: TGTGCCAGCAGTTCTGGGGACCAAGAGACCCAGTACTTC. It specifies CASSSGDQETQYF.

In this sample, this clonotype turned up many times. This chain uses TRBV5-1 with TRBJ2-3; D gene unclear. Germline V lookup: CDR1 SGHRS, CDR2 YFSETQ. Trimming stripped 2 bases from V and 4 bases from J, with 14 bases between. The CDR3 runs to 15 residues. The CDR3 DNA reads TGCGCCAGCAGCTTCGAGGCTAGGACGGCAGATACGCAGTATTTT. It yields the protein CASSFEARTADTQYF.

This clonotype was seen ten or more times. V is TRBV29-1 and J is TRBJ1-1; 7 bases line up with TRBD1. V shed 0 bases and J 9 bases; nucleotides not matched to a gene: 25. CDR1 and CDR2 (germline): SQVTM, ANQGSEA. The CDR3 has 19 residues. Here the CDR3 reads CSVEDWYRGGSGARGQAFF. The CDR3 nucleotides read TGCAGCGTTGAAGATTGGTACAGGGGTGGTTCCGGAGCTAGGGGTCAAGCTTTCTTT.

This clonotype has only a few counts. The chain employs TRBV5-1 and TRBJ1-2; 11 bases align to TRBD1. The germline V gene encodes CDR1 SGHRS and CDR2 YFSETQ. Trimming cost V 0 bases and J 8 bases; bases outside gene matches: 6. The CDR3 totals 15 residues. CDR3 region: CASSLEGQGVVGYTF. The CDR3 DNA follows: TGCGCCAGCAGCTTGGAGGGACAGGGGGTGGTCGGCTACACCTTC.

In its sample, this clonotype was seen many times. J is TRBJ1-6 and V is TRBV5-1, with 7 positions matching TRBD1. V gave up 7 bases and J gave up 5 bases; unmatched junction bases: 6. Germline CDR1 SGHRS, CDR2 YFSETQ. The CDR3 length is 14 residues. As DNA, the CDR3 is TGCGCCAGCCACGCCGGGACAGATAATTCACCCCTCCACTTT. The encoded protein is CASHAGTDNSPLHF. The full variable domain, its missing parts supplied by reference TRBV5-1 and TRBJ1-6, is KAGVTQTPRYLIKTRGQQVTLSCSPISGHRSVSWYQQTPGQGLQFLFEYFSETQRNKGNFPGRFSGRQFSNSRSEMNVSTLELGDSALYLCASHAGTDNSPLHFGNGTRLTVT.

The chain uses TRBV5-6 and TRBJ2-1; 10 bases match TRBD2. With V trimmed by 1 base and J by 13 bases, 2 bases remained unmatched. The germline CDR1 and CDR2 sequences are SGHDT and YYEEEE. The CDR3 has 12 amino acids. CDR3 sequence: CASSLPSGGQFF. Here the CDR3 DNA reads TGTGCCAGCAGCTTGCCTAGCGGGGGTCAGTTCTTC.

The table lists this clonotype with many counts. The CDR3: CASSLDRAPDTQYF. The CDR3 DNA sequence: TGTGCCAGCAGTCTCGACAGGGCCCCAGATACGCAGTATTTT. The rearrangement joins TRBV6-5 to TRBJ2-3, with TRBD1 matching over 7 bases. With V trimmed by 5 bases and J by 4 bases, 6 bases remained unmatched. Germline lookup yields CDR1 MNHEY and CDR2 SVGAGI. The CDR3 has 14 amino acids.

This clonotype showed up just a few times. The rearrangement links TRBV7-6 to TRBJ1-1; no firm D call. There are 13 residues in the CDR3. CDR1 and CDR2 (germline): SGHVS, FNYEAQ. Deletions cut 5 bases from V and 4 bases from J, with 11 bases between. CDR3 sequence (DNA): TGTGCCAGCAGCGGTACCGGAGGCACTGAAGCTTTCTTT. Its protein is CASSGTGGTEAFF. Looking up the rest from reference TRBV7-6 and TRBJ1-1 gives the full variable domain: GAGVSQSPRYKVTKRGQDVALRCDPISGHVSLYWYRQALGQGPEFLTYFNYEAQQDKSGLPNDRFSAERPEGSISTLTIQRTEQRDSAMYRCASSGTGGTEAFFGQGTRLTVV.

J is TRBJ1-5 and V is TRBV20-1; 11 bases agree with TRBD1. Germline V gene sequence: CDR1 DFQATT, CDR2 SNEGSKA (reference sequence). CDR3 length: 17 residues. Unmatched junction bases numbered 15, after V lost 0 bases and J lost 11 bases. The DNA of the CDR3 is TGCAGTGCTAGAGACCCGGACGCGGACAGGGGGCGACGGACCCAGCATTTT. Its protein is CSARDPDADRGRRTQHF.

This clonotype was recorded many times. V gene TRBV10-1 combines with J gene TRBJ2-3; D is ambiguous. The germline V gene has CDR1 WNHNN and CDR2 SYGVQD (reference sequence). There are 13 residues in the CDR3. V was shortened by 4 bases and J by 0 bases, with 5 bases between the two germline ends. CDR3 residues: CASSGPSTDTQYF. DNA of the CDR3: TGCGCCAGCAGTGGACCTAGCACAGATACGCAGTATTTT.

This clonotype was seen at least ten times. V and J are TRBV18 and TRBJ1-3; D might be TRBD1 (6 bases). The V and J ends lost 2 bases and 5 bases respectively, with 10 bases between them. The germline V gene has CDR1 KGHSH and CDR2 LQKENI. The CDR3 runs to 14 residues. CDR3 amino acids: CASSPTRDRNTIYF. The CDR3 DNA is TGTGCCAGCTCACCAACCCGGGACAGAAACACCATATATTTT.

This clonotype was counted many times. This rearrangement joins TRBV7-6 to TRBJ2-2; D is ambiguous. The CDR3 is 16 residues long. Trimming took 0 bases from V and 1 from J, leaving 9 bases between them. The germline gives CDR1 SGHVS, CDR2 FNYEAQ. The CDR3, as DNA: TGTGCCAGCAGCTTAGCAGCTAGTGAGAACACCGGGGAGCTGTTTTTT. Translation: CASSLAASENTGELFF.

V is TRBV7-9 and J is TRBJ1-1, with D perhaps matching TRBD1 (6 bases). The CDR3 runs 13 residues. The V end lost 4 bases, the J end lost 4 bases, and 10 bases lay between the germline ends. CDR1 and CDR2 from the germline V gene are SEHNR and FQNEAQ (reference sequence). The CDR3 bases are TGTGCCAGCAGCTGGGGGGCTTCCACTGAAGCTTTCTTT. It specifies CASSWGASTEAFF.

This clonotype was detected only a few times. The chain has TRBV6-5 and TRBJ1-2; 8 positions agree with TRBD1. The V gene end was trimmed by 4 bases and the J gene end by 8 bases; junction bases not matched to a gene: 9. Germline CDR1 MNHEY, CDR2 SVGAGI. CDR3 length: 14 amino acids. Here the CDR3 DNA reads TGTGCCAGCAGTTCAGGGGGCGGACTAGGGGGCTACACCTTC. Amino acids: CASSSGGGLGGYTF.

Only a few counts were recorded for this clonotype. The V and J genes are TRBV7-9 and TRBJ2-1; D call uncertain. Germline loops: CDR1 SEHNR, CDR2 FQNEAQ (reference sequence). The CDR3 loop spans 14 amino acids. Between the trimmed V and J ends, which lost 4 bases and 3 bases, there was a span of 10 bases. The CDR3 bases are TGTGCCAGCAGCTACCCTGCGGACTACAATGAGCAGTTCTTC. Translated, it gives CASSYPADYNEQFF.

This clonotype was seen a handful of times. V and J are TRBV20-1 and TRBJ2-1; 11 nucleotides agree with TRBD1. Germline V gene sequence: CDR1 DFQATT, CDR2 SNEGSKA (reference sequence). V shed 7 bases and J 6 bases; nucleotides not matched to a gene: 8. CDR3 length: 14 amino acids. CDR3 amino acids: CSVDPGQGVNEQFF. For the CDR3, the DNA is TGCAGTGTAGACCCGGGACAGGGGGTCAATGAGCAGTTCTTC.

In this sample, this clonotype turned up many times. The CDR3 DNA is TGCAGCGTTGAAGATCTCAGTTACGAGCAGTACTTC. It yields the protein CSVEDLSYEQYF. The genes are TRBV29-1 and TRBJ2-7; no definite D call. This CDR3 has 12 residues. V was shortened by 0 bases and J by 4 bases, with 7 bases between the two germline ends. Per germline, CDR1 SQVTM and CDR2 ANQGSEA.

This clonotype showed up many times. The gene calls are TRBV10-3 and TRBJ2-7; D unresolved. The V gene's germline CDR1 is ENHRY and CDR2 SYGVKD. The CDR3 is 16 residues long. V was clipped by 2 bases and J by 3 bases, with 17 bases between them. CDR3 sequence (DNA): TGTGCCATCAGTGAGACAACCTTCAGGTCGGGCTACGAGCAGTACTTC. It specifies CAISETTFRSGYEQYF.

This clonotype was observed at least ten times. The chain joins TRBV5-1 to TRBJ2-1, with 8 positions matching TRBD2. Germline loops: CDR1 SGHRS, CDR2 YFSETQ. The V and J ends lost 4 bases and 7 bases, in that order; junction bases with no gene match: 10. This CDR3 contains 15 residues. Here the CDR3 reads CASSDRAGAVNEQFF. CDR3 nucleotide sequence: TGCGCCAGCAGCGATCGAGCGGGAGCGGTAAATGAGCAGTTCTTC.

This clonotype was seen more than once but under ten times. The chain recombines TRBV24-1 with TRBJ2-3, with 9 bases that match TRBD2. Trimming cost V 3 bases and J 2 bases; bases outside gene matches: 5. From germline, CDR1 is KGHDR and CDR2 SFDVKD. This CDR3 contains 16 residues. The CDR3 region is CATSDIAGDYTDTQYF. The CDR3 nucleotides read TGTGCCACCAGTGATATAGCGGGGGATTACACAGATACGCAGTATTTT.

In this sample, this clonotype turned up many times. The chain uses TRBV5-6 and TRBJ1-5, with D unresolved. The germline V and J ends were trimmed by 0 bases and 4 bases, with 5 bases remaining between them. CDR3 size: 13 residues. Germline V gene data show CDR1 as SGHDT and CDR2 as YYEEEE. CDR3 loop: CASSLGPNQPQHF. As DNA, the CDR3 is TGTGCCAGCAGCTTGGGCCCGAATCAGCCCCAGCATTTT.

There are many counts of this clonotype. The genes are TRBV2 and TRBJ1-4; D perhaps matches TRBD1 (5 bases). This CDR3 region has 15 residues. Trimming took 1 base from V and 8 from J, leaving 14 bases between them. Germline CDR1 is SNHLY and CDR2 is FYNNEI. The CDR3 loop is CASSEEGTRREKLFF. Here the CDR3 DNA reads TGTGCCAGCAGTGAAGAAGGGACCCGGCGAGAAAAACTGTTTTTT.

This clonotype came up a few times. The chain is built from TRBV18 and TRBJ2-1, with 8 bases aligning to TRBD2. The CDR3 covers 18 residues. After removal of 3 bases from V and 4 bases from J, the junction contained 14 bases not matched to a gene. Germline V lookup: CDR1 KGHSH, CDR2 LQKENI. CDR3 amino acids: CASSPRVVSGTDYNEQFF. As DNA, the CDR3 is TGTGCCAGCTCACCGAGAGTGGTTAGCGGGACCGATTACAATGAGCAGTTCTTC.

This clonotype was observed a handful of times. The chain joins TRBV6-1 to TRBJ2-2, with D unresolved. The CDR3 has 16 residues. Looked up from germline, CDR1 is MNHNS and CDR2 is SASEGT. V lost 7 bases, J lost 2 bases, and 17 bases lay in between. The CDR3 nucleotides are TGTGCCAGCACCAAAAAAGGCACAGCAAACACCGGGGAGCTGTTTTTT. It encodes CASTKKGTANTGELFF.

This chain uses TRBV24-1 with TRBJ2-5; either TRBD1 or TRBD2 may fit D (5 bases each). This CDR3 is 13 amino acids long. Germline V gene data show CDR1 as KGHDR and CDR2 as SFDVKD. Trimming pared 4 bases from V and 9 bases from J, leaving 14 bases between. The CDR3: CATSEGRPGAQYF. The CDR3, as DNA: TGTGCCACCAGTGAGGGACGGCCCGGGGCCCAGTACTTC.

CDR3 coding DNA: TGTGCCAGCAGCCAAGCGGCCCACGAGCAGTACTTC. Protein sequence: CASSQAAHEQYF. This chain joins TRBV3-1 and TRBJ2-7; D is undetermined. The CDR3 totals 12 residues. Germline CDR1 reads LGHDT; CDR2 reads YNNKEL (reference sequence). Trimming shortened V by 1 base and J by 5 bases, and 6 bases separated the two germline ends.

This clonotype was seen a few times. The chain combines TRBV18 with TRBJ1-1; no definite D call. V was clipped by 3 bases and J by 4 bases, with 9 bases between them. CDR3 length equals 13 residues. Germline CDR1 is KGHSH and CDR2 is LQKENI. The CDR3 loop reads CASSPYGSTEAFF. The CDR3 coding sequence is TGTGCCAGCTCACCTTACGGTAGCACTGAAGCTTTCTTT.

This chain links TRBV7-9 with TRBJ2-7; a possible D gene is TRBD2 (5 bases). This CDR3 region has 13 residues. Per germline, CDR1 SEHNR and CDR2 FQNEAQ (reference sequence). The V gene lost 5 bases and the J gene lost 3 bases, with 11 bases spanning the gap. The CDR3 DNA reads TGTGCCAGCAGCCCGGGATTACTCTACGAGCAGTACTTC. Translated, it gives CASSPGLLYEQYF. Together with reference TRBV7-9 and TRBJ2-7, the CDR3 gives the full variable domain: DTGVSQNPRHKITKRGQNVTFRCDPISEHNRLYWYRQTLGQGPEFLTYFQNEAQLEKSRLLSDRFSAERPKGSFSTLEIQRTEQGDSAMYLCASSPGLLYEQYFGPGTRLTVT.

At least ten counts were recorded for this clonotype. The chain has TRBV4-3 and TRBJ2-3; no definite D call. Trimming removed 9 bases from V and 2 bases from J, with 12 bases in between. This CDR3 has 13 amino acids. The germline V gene encodes CDR1 LGHNA and CDR2 YSLEER. The CDR3 region has the DNA TGCGCCAGTTCACTGCAAATCACAGATACGCAGTATTTT. Translation gives CASSLQITDTQYF.

This clonotype was seen at least ten times. The V and J genes are TRBV25-1 and TRBJ1-1; D is uncertain. V gave up 3 bases and J gave up 2 bases, with 1 base separating them. The germline V gene has CDR1 MGHDK and CDR2 SYGVNS. This CDR3 is 11 amino acids long. The CDR3 protein is CASSDNTEAFF. CDR3 coding DNA: TGTGCCAGCAGTGATAACACTGAAGCTTTCTTT.